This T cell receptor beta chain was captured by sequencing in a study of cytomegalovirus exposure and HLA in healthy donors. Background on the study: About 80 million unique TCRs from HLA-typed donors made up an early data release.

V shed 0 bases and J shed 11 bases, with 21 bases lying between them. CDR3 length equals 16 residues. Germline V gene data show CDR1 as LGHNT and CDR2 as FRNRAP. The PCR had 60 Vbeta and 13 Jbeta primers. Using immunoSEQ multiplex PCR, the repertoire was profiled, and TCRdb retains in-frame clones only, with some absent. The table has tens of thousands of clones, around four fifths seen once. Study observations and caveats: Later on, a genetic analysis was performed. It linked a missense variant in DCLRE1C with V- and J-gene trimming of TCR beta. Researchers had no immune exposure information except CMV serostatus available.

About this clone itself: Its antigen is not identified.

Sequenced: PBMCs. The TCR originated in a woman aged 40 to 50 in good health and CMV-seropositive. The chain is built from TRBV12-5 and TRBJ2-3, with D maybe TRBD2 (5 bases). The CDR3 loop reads CASGLVLASRTSVQYF. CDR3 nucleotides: TGTGCTAGTGGTTTGGTACTGGCTAGCCGTACCAGCGTGCAGTATTTT.